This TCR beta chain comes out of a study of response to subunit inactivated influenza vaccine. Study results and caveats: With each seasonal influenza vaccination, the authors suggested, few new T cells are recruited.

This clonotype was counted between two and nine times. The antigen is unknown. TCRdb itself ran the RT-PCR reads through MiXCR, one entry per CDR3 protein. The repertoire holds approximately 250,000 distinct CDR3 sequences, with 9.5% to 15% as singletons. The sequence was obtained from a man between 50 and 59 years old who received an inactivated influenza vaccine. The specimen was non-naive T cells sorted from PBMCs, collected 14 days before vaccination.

The CDR3 sequence: CSASLGHEQFF. The CDR3, as DNA: TGCAGTGCTTCCTTAGGACATGAGCAGTTCTTC. V usage is TRBV20-1 and J usage is TRBJ2-1; D is ambiguous. V lost 5 bases and J 8 bases, leaving 10 bases between the germline ends. This CDR3 is built from 11 residues. CDR1 and CDR2 from the germline V gene are DFQATT and SNEGSKA (reference sequence).